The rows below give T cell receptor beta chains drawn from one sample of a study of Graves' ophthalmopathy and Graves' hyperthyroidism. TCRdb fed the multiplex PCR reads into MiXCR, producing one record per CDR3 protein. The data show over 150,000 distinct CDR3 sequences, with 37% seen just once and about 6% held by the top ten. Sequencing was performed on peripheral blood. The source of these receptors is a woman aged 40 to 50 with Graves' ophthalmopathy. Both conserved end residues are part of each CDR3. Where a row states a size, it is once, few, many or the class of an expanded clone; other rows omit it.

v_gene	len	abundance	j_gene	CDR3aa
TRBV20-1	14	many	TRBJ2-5	CSATSGGAGETQYF
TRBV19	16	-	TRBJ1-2	CASSSIGDRASYGYTF
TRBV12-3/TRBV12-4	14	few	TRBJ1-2	CASSLLGSNYGYTF
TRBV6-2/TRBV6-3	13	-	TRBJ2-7	CASKQRNSYEQYF
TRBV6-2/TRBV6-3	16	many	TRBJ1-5	CASRRGDRGREQPQHF
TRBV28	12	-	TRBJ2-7	CASSLMEGEQYF
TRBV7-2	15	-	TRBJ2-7	CASRKQVRPSDEQYF
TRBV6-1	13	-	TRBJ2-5	CASSEAPAGTQYF
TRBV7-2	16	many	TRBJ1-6	CASSFYTPGLNSPLHF
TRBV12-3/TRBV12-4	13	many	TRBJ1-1	CASTLGRDAEAFF
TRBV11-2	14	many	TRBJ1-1	CASSSAGVHTEAFF
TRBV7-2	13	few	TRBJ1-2	CASSRLVGYGYTF
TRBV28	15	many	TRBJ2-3	CASKLAGENGDTQYF
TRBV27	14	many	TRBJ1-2	CASSFLGRYGGYTF
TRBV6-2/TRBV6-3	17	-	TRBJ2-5	CASSYPVGLAGQETQYF
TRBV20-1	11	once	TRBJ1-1	CSASWDTEAFF
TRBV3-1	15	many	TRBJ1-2	CASSQGQAITYGYTF
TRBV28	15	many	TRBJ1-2	CASSFTPEINYGYTF
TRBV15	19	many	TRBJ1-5	CATSRVRERRTGGNQPQHF
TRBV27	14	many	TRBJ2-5	CATRLAGIQETQYF
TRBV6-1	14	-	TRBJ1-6	CASSRGQGESPLHF
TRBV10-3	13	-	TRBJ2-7	CAIKGTDTYEQYF
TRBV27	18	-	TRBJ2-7	CASSLSTPGTGANYEQYF
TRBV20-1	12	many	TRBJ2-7	CSARKGRYEQYF
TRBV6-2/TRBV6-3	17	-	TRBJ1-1	CASSPNGGPLRDTEAFF
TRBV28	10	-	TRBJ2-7	CASGGSEQYF
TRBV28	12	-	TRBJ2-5	CASDHSWEAQYF
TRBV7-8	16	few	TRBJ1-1	CASSFGQGLKNTEAFF
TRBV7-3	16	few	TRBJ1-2	CASRHHAMTGIYGYTF
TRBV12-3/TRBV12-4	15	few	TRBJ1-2	CASSGGQGGNYGYTF
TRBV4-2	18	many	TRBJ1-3	CASSQEMWSIVDGNTIYF
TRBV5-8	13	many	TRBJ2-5	CASSFSNAETQYF
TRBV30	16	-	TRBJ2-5	CAWSVRGLAVRETQYF
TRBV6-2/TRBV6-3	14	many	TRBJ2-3	CASSPSGDTDTQYF
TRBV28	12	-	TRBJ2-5	CASSPIRSTQYF
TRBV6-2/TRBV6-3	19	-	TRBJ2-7	CASSYHWPGGVSGSYEQYF
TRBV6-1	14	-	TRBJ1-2	CASSEAPGVYGYTF
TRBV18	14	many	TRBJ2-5	CASSPQGTKETQYF
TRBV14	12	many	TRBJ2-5	CASSRQQETQYF
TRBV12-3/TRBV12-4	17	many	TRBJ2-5	CASSLGIAGAGQETQYF
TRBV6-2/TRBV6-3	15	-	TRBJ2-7	CASSGLDRPTYEQYF
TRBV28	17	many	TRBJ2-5	CASSPHRQGINQETQYF
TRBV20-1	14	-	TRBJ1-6	CSARPDSTNSPLHF
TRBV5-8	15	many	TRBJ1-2	CASSAIRHPGNGYTF
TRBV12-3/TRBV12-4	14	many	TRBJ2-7	CASSLGSPIPEQYF
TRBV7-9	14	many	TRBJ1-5	CASSLYDSNQPQHF
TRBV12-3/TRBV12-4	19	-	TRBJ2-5	CASSQTPRVVGRSPRDQYF
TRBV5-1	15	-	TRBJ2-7	CASSATGTSGNEQYF
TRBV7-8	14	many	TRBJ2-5	CASSAPAGSGTQYF
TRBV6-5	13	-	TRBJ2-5	CASSYGTIQTQYF
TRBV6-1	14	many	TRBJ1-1	CASSHTVGVTEAFF
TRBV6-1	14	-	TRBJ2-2	CASRKGTDTGELFF
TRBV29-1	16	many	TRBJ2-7	CSVEDRDPSKRYEQYF